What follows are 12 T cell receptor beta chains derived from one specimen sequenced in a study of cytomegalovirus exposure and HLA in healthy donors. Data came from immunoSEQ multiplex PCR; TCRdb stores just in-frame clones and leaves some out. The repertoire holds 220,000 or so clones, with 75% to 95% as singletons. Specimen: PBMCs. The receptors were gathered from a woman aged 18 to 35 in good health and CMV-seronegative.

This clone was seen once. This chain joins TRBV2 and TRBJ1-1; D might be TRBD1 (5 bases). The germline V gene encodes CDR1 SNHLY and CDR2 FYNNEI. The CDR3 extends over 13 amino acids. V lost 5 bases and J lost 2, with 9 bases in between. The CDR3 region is CASSKQDNTEAFF. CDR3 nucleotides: TGTGCCAGCAGTAAACAGGACAACACTGAAGCTTTCTTT.

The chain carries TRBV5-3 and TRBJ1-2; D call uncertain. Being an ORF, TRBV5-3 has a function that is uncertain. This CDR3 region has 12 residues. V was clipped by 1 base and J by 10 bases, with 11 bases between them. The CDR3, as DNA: TGTGCCAGAAGCTTGCGGGAAAGCGTCTACACCTTC. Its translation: CARSLRESVYTF.

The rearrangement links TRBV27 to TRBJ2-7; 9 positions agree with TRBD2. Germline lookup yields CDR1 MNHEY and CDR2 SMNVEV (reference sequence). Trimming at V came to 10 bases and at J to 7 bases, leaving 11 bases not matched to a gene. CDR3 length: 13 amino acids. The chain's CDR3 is CANLGTSLSEQYF. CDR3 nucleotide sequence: TGTGCCAACCTCGGGACTAGCCTTAGTGAGCAGTACTTC.

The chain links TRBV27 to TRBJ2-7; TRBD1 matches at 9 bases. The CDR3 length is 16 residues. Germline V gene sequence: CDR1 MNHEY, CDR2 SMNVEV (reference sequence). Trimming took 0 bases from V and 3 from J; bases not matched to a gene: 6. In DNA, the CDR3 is TGTGCCAGCAGTTTATCGGGACAGGGACTTTTCTACGAGCAGTACTTC. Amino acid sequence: CASSLSGQGLFYEQYF.

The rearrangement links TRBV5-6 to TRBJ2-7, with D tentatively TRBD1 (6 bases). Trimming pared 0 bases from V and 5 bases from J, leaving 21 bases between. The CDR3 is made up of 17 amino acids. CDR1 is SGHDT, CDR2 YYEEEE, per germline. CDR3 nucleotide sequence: TGTGCCAGCAGCTTGGCGGTTTTGTCACAGGGCGTGAACGAGCAGTACTTC. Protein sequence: CASSLAVLSQGVNEQYF. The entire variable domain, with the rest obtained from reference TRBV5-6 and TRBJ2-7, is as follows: DAGVTQSPTHLIKTRGQQVTLRCSPKSGHDTVSWYQQALGQGPQFIFQYYEEEERQRGNFPDRFSGHQFPNYSSELNVNALLLGDSALYLCASSLAVLSQGVNEQYFGPGTRLTVT.

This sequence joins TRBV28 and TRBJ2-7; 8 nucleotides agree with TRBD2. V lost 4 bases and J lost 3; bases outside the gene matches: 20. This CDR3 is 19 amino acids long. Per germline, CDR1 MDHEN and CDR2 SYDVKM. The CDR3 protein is CASSSSPLPRAGGSYEQYF. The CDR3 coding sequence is TGTGCCAGCAGTTCTTCCCCTCTCCCCCGGGCGGGAGGAAGCTACGAGCAGTACTTC.

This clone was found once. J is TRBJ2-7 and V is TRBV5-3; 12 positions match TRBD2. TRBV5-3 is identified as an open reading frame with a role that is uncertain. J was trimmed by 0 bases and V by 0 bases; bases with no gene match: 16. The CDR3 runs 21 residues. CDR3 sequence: CARSLGRTSGIWLGSSYEQYF. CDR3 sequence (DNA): TGTGCCAGAAGCTTGGGGCGGACTAGCGGGATATGGTTGGGGAGCTCCTACGAGCAGTACTTC.

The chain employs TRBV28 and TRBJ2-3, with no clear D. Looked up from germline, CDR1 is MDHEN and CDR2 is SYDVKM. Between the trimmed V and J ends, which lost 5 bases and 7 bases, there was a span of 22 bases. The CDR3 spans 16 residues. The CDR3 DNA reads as TGTGCCAGCAGTCCACATATCACTACGGATAGGAATACGCAGTATTTT. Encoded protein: CASSPHITTDRNTQYF.

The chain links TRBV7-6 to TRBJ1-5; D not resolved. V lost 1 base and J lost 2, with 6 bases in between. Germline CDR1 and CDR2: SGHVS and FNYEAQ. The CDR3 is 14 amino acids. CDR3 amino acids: CASSLVAGNQPQHF. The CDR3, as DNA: TGTGCCAGCAGCTTAGTGGCCGGCAATCAGCCCCAGCATTTT. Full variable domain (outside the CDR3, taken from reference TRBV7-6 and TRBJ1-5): GAGVSQSPRYKVTKRGQDVALRCDPISGHVSLYWYRQALGQGPEFLTYFNYEAQQDKSGLPNDRFSAERPEGSISTLTIQRTEQRDSAMYRCASSLVAGNQPQHFGDGTRLSIL.

The CDR3 coding sequence is TGTGCCACTACGACTCATACAGGGTTCGGCAATGAGCAGTTCTTC. Translating it yields CATTTHTGFGNEQFF. V usage is TRBV27 and J usage is TRBJ2-1; D perhaps matches TRBD1 (6 bases). Trimming removed 10 bases at V and 6 bases at J, with 22 bases between. Germline-derived CDR1 and CDR2 are MNHEY and SMNVEV (reference sequence). This CDR3 is 15 amino acids long.

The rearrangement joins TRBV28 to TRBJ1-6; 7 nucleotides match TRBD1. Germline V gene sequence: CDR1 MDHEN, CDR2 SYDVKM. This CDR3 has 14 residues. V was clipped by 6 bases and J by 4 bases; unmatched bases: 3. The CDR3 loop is CASRPGQYNSPLHF. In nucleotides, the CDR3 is TGTGCCAGCAGACCGGGACAGTATAATTCACCCCTCCACTTT.

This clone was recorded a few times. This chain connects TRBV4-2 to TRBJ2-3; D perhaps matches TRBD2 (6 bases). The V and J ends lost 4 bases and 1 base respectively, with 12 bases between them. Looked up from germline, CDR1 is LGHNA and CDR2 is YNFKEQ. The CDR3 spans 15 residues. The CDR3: CASSPTGGGTDTQYF. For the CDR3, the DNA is TGTGCCAGCAGCCCTACGGGCGGGGGCACAGATACGCAGTATTTT.